Following are 20 T cell receptor beta chains from one sample sequenced in a study of shared clonotypes between healthy human individuals. Clones were read by immunoSEQ multiplex PCR, and TCRdb kept only the in-frame ones, dropping some. Among about 490,000 clones, 70% to 80% were seen once, and the ten largest hold over 9.5%. Sample: PBMCs. The receptor source for this set is a woman in her thirties or forties in good health. Some clones in this sample may be carry-over from other donors' samples.

The CDR3 protein is CAISDRGPYEQYF. CDR3 nucleotide sequence: TGTGCCATCAGTGATCGGGGCCCCTACGAGCAGTACTTC. The rearrangement links TRBV10-3 to TRBJ2-7; D is tentatively TRBD1 or TRBD2 (5 bases each). The germline CDR1 and CDR2 sequences are ENHRY and SYGVKD. The CDR3 consists of 13 residues. The V and J ends lost 3 bases and 2 bases respectively, with 8 bases between them.

J is TRBJ1-1 and V is TRBV5-5; D remains ambiguous. Germline V gene sequence: CDR1 SGHKS, CDR2 YYEKEE (reference sequence). Trimming shortened V by 0 bases and J by 0 bases, and 15 bases separated the two germline ends. This CDR3 is built from 17 residues. The CDR3, as DNA: TGTGCCAGCAGCTTGGCCGCCAGTTGGACCCTGAACACTGAAGCTTTCTTT. The encoded protein is CASSLAASWTLNTEAFF.

This clone turned up a few times. This sequence joins TRBV30 and TRBJ1-5; unclear D gene. V was pared by 0 bases and J by 4 bases, with 13 bases between. CDR1 and CDR2 from the germline V gene are GTSNPN and SVGIG (reference sequence). The CDR3 has 15 amino acids. CDR3 coding DNA: TGTGCCTGGAGTGTAAAGGGTGCCGAAAATCAGCCCCAGCATTTT. As protein: CAWSVKGAENQPQHF.

Details on this clone: Additional DNA sequences in this sample encode the identical CDR3. In DNA form, the CDR3 reads TGTGCCAGCCGGACTAGCGGGAGTTCATACGAGCAGTACTTC. Translated, it gives CASRTSGSSYEQYF. The chain is built from TRBV28 and TRBJ2-7; 13 bases map to TRBD2. CDR3 length: 14 residues. In germline, CDR1 is MDHEN, CDR2 SYDVKM. Losses at the gene ends were 8 bases for V and 4 bases for J; bases not matched to a gene: 5.

A few counts support this clone. The CDR3 region is CASEGRDTEAFF. DNA of the CDR3: TGTGCCAGCGAGGGCAGGGACACTGAAGCTTTCTTT. V and J are TRBV2 and TRBJ1-1; weak D call: TRBD1 (5 bases). The CDR3 totals 12 residues. Germline V gene data show CDR1 as SNHLY and CDR2 as FYNNEI. The V gene lost 8 bases and the J gene lost 3 bases, with 10 bases spanning the gap.

This chain uses TRBV11-2 with TRBJ1-1, with a possible D match to TRBD1 (6 bases). Germline values: CDR1 SGHAT, CDR2 FQNNGV. The CDR3 is 14 amino acids. Trimming pared 5 bases from V and 2 bases from J, leaving 12 bases between. The CDR3 DNA follows: TGTGCCAGCAGCGCCTGGACAGCTAACACTGAAGCTTTCTTT. Its translation: CASSAWTANTEAFF.

This chain joins TRBV7-9 and TRBJ2-2; D call uncertain. The ends were cut back, 3 bases at V and 6 bases at J, with 5 bases in the middle. Per germline, CDR1 SEHNR and CDR2 FQNEAQ (reference sequence). The CDR3 contains 12 residues. Written as DNA, the CDR3 is TGTGCCAGCAGCTTGATGGCCGGGGAGCTGTTTTTT. This encodes CASSLMAGELFF.

In DNA, the CDR3 is TGTGCCAGTAGTATAGCCGAGGGGGTCCCCCAAGAGACCCAGTACTTC. The encoded protein is CASSIAEGVPQETQYF. The chain has TRBV19 and TRBJ2-5, with a tentative D call TRBD1 (6 bases). With 1 base removed from V and 1 base from J, the gap between germline ends came to 13 bases. This CDR3 is 16 amino acids long. From germline, CDR1 is LNHDA and CDR2 SQIVND (reference sequence).

This chain joins TRBV18 and TRBJ2-2, with 7 bases aligning to TRBD2. V lost 1 base, J lost 4 bases, and 0 bases stayed unmatched. The germline V gene has CDR1 KGHSH and CDR2 LQKENI. The CDR3 has 14 amino acids. CDR3 region: CASSPQRGTGELFF. The DNA for the CDR3 is TGTGCCAGCTCACCACAGCGGGGCACCGGGGAGCTGTTTTTT.

The chain is built from TRBV7-8 and TRBJ2-2; 7 positions match TRBD2. The V gene end was trimmed by 1 base and the J gene end by 3 bases; junction bases not matched to a gene: 11. Germline CDR1 reads SGHVS; CDR2 reads FQNEAQ. This CDR3 is built from 18 residues. CDR3 amino acids: CASSLGRTSGGDTGELFF. The CDR3 DNA reads TGTGCCAGCAGCTTAGGTCGGACTAGTGGGGGGGACACCGGGGAGCTGTTTTTT.

The V call is TRBV10-3, the J call TRBJ2-7; maybe TRBD1 (5 bases). Germline V gene sequence: CDR1 ENHRY, CDR2 SYGVKD. The CDR3 covers 12 residues. V was trimmed by 6 bases and J by 5 bases, leaving 11 bases between them. CDR3 in DNA: TGTGCCATCAGCGAAAGGGGCAACGAGCAGTACTTC. Amino acid sequence: CAISERGNEQYF.

The rearrangement uses TRBV25-1 and TRBJ1-4; D may be TRBD1 (5 bases). Germline-derived CDR1 and CDR2 are MGHDK and SYGVNS. V dropped 4 bases and J dropped 7 bases, with 22 bases sitting between them. This CDR3 region has 17 residues. The CDR3 nucleotides read TGTGCCAGCAGTGCCCCCTCTCGAGGGGTAGGTGGTGAAAAACTGTTTTTT. Its protein product is CASSAPSRGVGGEKLFF.

The rearrangement joins TRBV28 to TRBJ2-7; 9 nucleotides line up with TRBD2. The CDR3 covers 15 residues. J was trimmed by 3 bases and V by 5 bases; bases with no gene match: 8. In germline, CDR1 is MDHEN, CDR2 SYDVKM. Written as DNA, the CDR3 is TGTGCCAGCAGTCCCCCGAGACTAGCGGTCTACGAGCAGTACTTC. Its protein product is CASSPPRLAVYEQYF.

The rearrangement uses TRBV18 and TRBJ2-7, with 7 bases matching TRBD1. CDR1 is KGHSH and CDR2 is LQKENI in the germline V gene. The CDR3 has 14 residues. V lost 1 base and J lost 1; bases outside the gene matches: 1. DNA for the CDR3: TGTGCCAGCTCACCACGGACAGGATCCTACGAGCAGTACTTC. It specifies CASSPRTGSYEQYF.

The chain links TRBV7-9 to TRBJ2-5; a weak D match, TRBD1 (6 bases). The V and J ends lost 5 bases and 2 bases respectively, with 9 bases between them. This CDR3 spans 13 amino acids. The germline V gene encodes CDR1 SEHNR and CDR2 FQNEAQ (reference sequence). The CDR3 sequence: CASSRGQQETQYF. Here the CDR3 DNA reads TGTGCCAGCAGCCGCGGACAGCAAGAGACCCAGTACTTC.

The chain employs TRBV10-2 and TRBJ2-7; tentatively, D is TRBD1 (7 bases). This CDR3 spans 15 amino acids. Germline V gene lookup returns CDR1 WSHSY and CDR2 SAAADI. The V end was cut by 6 bases, the J end by 4 bases, with 19 bases between. The CDR3, as DNA: TGCGCCAGCAGGGGGGCGGGAAGGGGGCTATACGAGCAGTACTTC. Amino acids: CASRGAGRGLYEQYF.

This rearrangement joins TRBV6-1 to TRBJ1-2; weak D call: TRBD1 (6 bases). V dropped 2 bases and J dropped 3 bases, with 16 bases sitting between them. Germline values: CDR1 MNHNS, CDR2 SASEGT. The CDR3 covers 16 residues. Here the CDR3 reads CASSETDSLGYYGYTF. CDR3 nucleotide sequence: TGTGCCAGCAGTGAAACGGACAGCCTCGGGTACTATGGCTACACCTTC.

This clone was seen more than once but under ten times. Different DNA sequences within this sample yield the same CDR3. V gene TRBV7-3 combines with J gene TRBJ1-5, with 9 nucleotides matching TRBD1. The germline V gene has CDR1 SGHTA and CDR2 FQGTGA. The CDR3 loop spans 13 amino acids. J gave up 7 bases and V 4 bases, and 2 bases lay outside the gene matches. The CDR3 region has the DNA TGTGCCAGCAGCTCGGACAGGGGACAGCCCCAGCATTTT. Translating gives CASSSDRGQPQHF.

Note on this clone: One end of the junction varies from germline; a read error may be responsible. The chain is built from TRBV7-9 and TRBJ2-3; D uncertain. Germline values: CDR1 SEHNR, CDR2 FQNEAQ (reference sequence). The CDR3 covers 9 residues. The CDR3 spells CASSLARDF. The CDR3 nucleotides are TGTGCCAGCAGCTTAGCTAGGGATTTT.

The rearrangement uses TRBV2 and TRBJ2-5; D not certain. Looked up from germline, CDR1 is SNHLY and CDR2 is FYNNEI. CDR3 length equals 14 residues. The V end lost 5 bases, the J end lost 2 bases, and 12 bases lay between the germline ends. For the CDR3, the DNA is TGTGCCAGCAGTACCGACTCGGGTCAAGAGACCCAGTACTTC. Translating gives CASSTDSGQETQYF.